One and the same sample provided the 28 T cell receptor beta chains below, sequenced in a study of CD8 T cells in ankylosing spondylitis. TCRdb re-analysed the 5' RACE reads in MiXCR, keeping a single row per CDR3 protein. The data hold under 850,000 distinct CDR3 sequences, with 15% to 20% observed a single time. The antigens these receptors bind are not known. Whole-study results and caveats: A motif in TCR beta, a set of eight or nine highly homologous variants, appeared characteristic of ankylosing spondylitis blood.

Material for sequencing was blood, either unsorted or a sorted T cell fraction (not recorded which). These receptors originate from a male donor with ankylosing spondylitis.

The chain combines TRBV7-8 with TRBJ2-3; D not certain. Germline-derived CDR1 and CDR2 are SGHVS and FQNEAQ. CDR3 size: 14 residues. Trimming pared 5 bases from V and 0 bases from J, leaving 9 bases between. CDR3 sequence reads: CASSPPTSTDTQYF. The DNA of the CDR3 is TGTGCCAGCAGCCCCCCCACTAGCACAGATACGCAGTATTTT.

This chain links TRBV29-1 with TRBJ2-5; tentative D call: TRBD2 (6 bases). This CDR3 has 14 amino acids. CDR1 and CDR2 from the germline V gene are SQVTM and ANQGSEA. Trimming took 6 bases from V and 4 from J, leaving 18 bases between them. CDR3 loop: CSVGRGLAGETQYF. CDR3 sequence (DNA): TGCAGCGTGGGGCGGGGCCTAGCAGGAGAGACCCAGTACTTC.

The chain joins TRBV30 to TRBJ2-7; 10 nucleotides agree with TRBD1. Trimming at V came to 3 bases and at J to 3 bases, leaving 2 bases not matched to a gene. The germline gives CDR1 GTSNPN, CDR2 SVGIG (reference sequence). The CDR3 has 13 amino acids. The CDR3 here is CAWRGTGVYEQYF. DNA of the CDR3: TGTGCCTGGAGGGGGACAGGGGTCTACGAGCAGTACTTC.

In its sample, this clonotype was seen many times. The chain is built from TRBV5-5 and TRBJ1-1, with D possibly TRBD1 on 5 matching bases. Trimming pared 4 bases from V and 0 bases from J, leaving 10 bases between. The CDR3 spans 14 residues. Germline-derived CDR1 and CDR2 are SGHKS and YYEKEE (reference sequence). CDR3 sequence: CASSPGSMNTEAFF. Written as DNA, the CDR3 is TGTGCCAGCAGCCCAGGGTCTATGAACACTGAAGCTTTCTTT.

This clonotype was seen at least ten times. This chain uses TRBV7-2 with TRBJ2-1; TRBD2 agrees at 7 bases. The CDR3 covers 16 residues. The V segment lost 8 bases and the J segment 5 bases; nucleotides outside the gene matches: 15. The V gene's germline CDR1 is SGHTA and CDR2 FQGNSA. In nucleotides, the CDR3 is TGTGCCAGCGCAACTGAGCGGGATTGGGTCAACAATGAGCAGTTCTTC. Its translation is CASATERDWVNNEQFF. The full variable domain, in which reference TRBV7-2 and TRBJ2-1 provide the parts outside the CDR3, is GAGVSQSPSNKVTEKGKDVELRCDPISGHTALYWYRQSLGQGLEFLIYFQGNSAPDKSGLPSDRFSAERTGGSVSTLTIQRTQQEDSAVYLCASATERDWVNNEQFFGPGTRLTVL.

This clonotype was seen a few times. The chain couples TRBV5-1 to TRBJ2-5; TRBD1 aligns across 7 bases. CDR3 length: 15 amino acids. The V and J ends lost 4 bases and 4 bases, in that order; junction bases with no gene match: 10. The germline V gene has CDR1 SGHRS and CDR2 YFSETQ. The CDR3 region has the DNA TGCGCCAGCAGCCCCCAGGGGGTACAGGCAGAGACCCAGTACTTC. This gives the protein CASSPQGVQAETQYF.

The CDR3 is CASSFFGRSGELFF. In DNA form, the CDR3 reads TGTGCCAGCAGTTTCTTCGGGAGGTCCGGGGAGCTGTTTTTT. V usage is TRBV12-3 or TRBV12-4 and J usage is TRBJ2-2, with 7 bases fitting TRBD2. Trimming removed 3 bases from V and 6 bases from J; junction bases left unmatched: 4. This CDR3 is built from 14 residues.

The CDR3 region has the DNA TGTGCCAGCAGTTGGATAGTGGAAACGCGTGGACAGGGGTCCCGGGAGAATGAGCAGTTCTTC. Translated, it gives CASSWIVETRGQGSRENEQFF. The chain links TRBV28 to TRBJ2-1, with 9 nucleotides matching TRBD1. The germline CDR1 and CDR2 sequences are MDHEN and SYDVKM. This CDR3 contains 21 residues. The V gene end was trimmed by 4 bases and the J gene end by 7 bases; junction bases not matched to a gene: 26.

This clonotype appeared a few times. The J gene is TRBJ1-2, the V gene TRBV7-9, with 7 bases identical to TRBD1. Germline V lookup: CDR1 SEHNR, CDR2 FQNEAQ (reference sequence). With V trimmed by 5 bases and J by 3 bases, 9 bases remained unmatched. The CDR3 contains 15 residues. The CDR3 sequence is CASSPPNQGDYGYTF. The CDR3 DNA reads as TGTGCCAGCAGCCCTCCTAATCAGGGGGACTATGGCTACACCTTC. Filled out from reference TRBV7-9 and TRBJ1-2, the complete variable domain reads DTGVSQNPRHKITKRGQNVTFRCDPISEHNRLYWYRQTLGQGPEFLTYFQNEAQLEKSRLLSDRFSAERPKGSFSTLEIQRTEQGDSAMYLCASSPPNQGDYGYTFGSGTRLTVV.

This sequence joins TRBV29-1 and TRBJ1-1; TRBD1 agrees at 7 bases. In germline, CDR1 is SQVTM, CDR2 ANQGSEA. The V and J ends lost 7 bases and 5 bases, in that order; junction bases with no gene match: 7. The CDR3 extends over 12 amino acids. The CDR3 spells CSAIRGGTEAFF. The CDR3 DNA reads TGCAGCGCTATCAGGGGGGGAACTGAAGCTTTCTTT.

The chain is built from TRBV7-2 and TRBJ1-5; 10 bases align to TRBD1. Unmatched junction bases numbered 11, after V lost 6 bases and J lost 9 bases. Germline loops: CDR1 SGHTA, CDR2 FQGNSA. The CDR3 runs to 15 residues. CDR3 DNA sequence: TGTGCCAGCAGTTTTGGGACAGGGGAGGTGGTGCCCCAGCATTTT. Amino acid sequence: CASSFGTGEVVPQHF.

This clonotype was seen only a few times. This rearrangement joins TRBV7-2 to TRBJ1-1; no reliable D call. CDR3 length: 13 amino acids. The germline gives CDR1 SGHTA, CDR2 FQGNSA. V dropped 3 bases and J dropped 5 bases, with 10 bases sitting between them. The CDR3, as DNA: TGTGCCAGCAGCTTTTGGATTTTGACTGAAGCTTTCTTT. Translation: CASSFWILTEAFF.

This clonotype has only a few counts. The CDR3 sequence: CASSLGNRGPRYEQYF. CDR3 bases: TGTGCCAGCAGCTTAGGCAACAGGGGCCCCAGGTACGAGCAGTACTTC. The chain uses TRBV11-3 and TRBJ2-7; 7 bases line up with TRBD1. Germline CDR1 SGHNT, CDR2 YENEEA. Losses at the gene ends were 1 base for V and 4 bases for J; bases not matched to a gene: 10. The CDR3 consists of 16 residues.

The chain carries TRBV6-6 and TRBJ1-4; D perhaps matches TRBD1 (5 bases). The CDR3 runs to 13 residues. V was trimmed by 6 bases and J by 5 bases, leaving 10 bases between them. Germline CDR1 MNHNY, CDR2 SVGAGI (reference sequence). This chain's CDR3 is CASSNRGNEKLFF. As DNA, the CDR3 is TGTGCCAGCAGCAACCGGGGGAATGAAAAACTGTTTTTT.

The chain links TRBV7-9 to TRBJ1-2; D is ambiguous. V lost 1 base to trimming and J lost 4 bases, with 16 bases between them. In germline, CDR1 is SEHNR, CDR2 FQNEAQ (reference sequence). This CDR3 has 16 residues. CDR3: CASSLESSRGGYGYTF. The DNA for the CDR3 is TGTGCCAGCAGCTTAGAGTCAAGTAGAGGTGGCTATGGCTACACCTTC.

CDR3 DNA: TGTGCCAGTAGTAGTCTCCCTGAAAATCAGCCCCAGCATTTT. Translated: CASSSLPENQPQHF. The J gene is TRBJ1-5, the V gene TRBV19, with unresolved D. Trimming cost V 4 bases and J 4 bases, with 11 bases left between them. Germline CDR1 reads LNHDA; CDR2 reads SQIVND (reference sequence). This CDR3 contains 14 residues.

This clonotype was detected only a few times. The rearrangement uses TRBV5-1 and TRBJ1-1; D is undetermined. The CDR3 has 16 amino acids. CDR1 and CDR2 (germline): SGHRS, YFSETQ. The V end lost 0 bases, the J end lost 2 bases, and 14 bases lay between the germline ends. The CDR3 protein is CASSLEGSRINTEAFF. CDR3 nucleotides: TGCGCCAGCAGCTTGGAAGGTTCCAGGATAAACACTGAAGCTTTCTTT.

The chain couples TRBV27 to TRBJ2-1; D is unclear. V shed 1 base and J shed 2 bases, with 15 bases lying between them. Germline V gene lookup returns CDR1 MNHEY and CDR2 SMNVEV (reference sequence). CDR3 length: 17 amino acids. CDR3 sequence: CASSLLGLDPPYNEQFF. The CDR3 DNA reads as TGTGCCAGCAGTTTATTGGGATTAGACCCACCCTACAATGAGCAGTTCTTC.

This clonotype showed up just once. The chain carries TRBV11-3 and TRBJ2-1; 10 bases align to TRBD1. The V and J ends lost 0 bases and 10 bases, in that order; junction bases with no gene match: 6. The CDR3 is made up of 15 amino acids. CDR1 SGHNT and CDR2 YENEEA come from the germline V gene. CDR3 DNA: TGTGCCAGCAGCTTAGAGGGGACAGGGGAAGAGGAGCAGTTCTTC. Translation gives CASSLEGTGEEEQFF. The full variable domain, completed using reference TRBV11-3 and TRBJ2-1, is EAGVVQSPRYKIIEKKQPVAFWCNPISGHNTLYWYLQNLGQGPELLIRYENEEAVDDSQLPKDRFSAERLKGVDSTLKIQPAELGDSAVYLCASSLEGTGEEEQFFGPGTRLTVL.

The chain couples TRBV6-5 to TRBJ1-2; 8 bases match TRBD1. J gave up 2 bases and V 0 bases, and 5 bases lay outside the gene matches. CDR3 size: 16 residues. Germline-derived CDR1 and CDR2 are MNHEY and SVGAGI. The CDR3 loop is CASSYSRDRINYGYTF. CDR3 coding DNA: TGTGCCAGCAGTTACTCCCGGGACAGGATAAACTATGGCTACACCTTC.

V usage is TRBV15 and J usage is TRBJ2-2; D is uncertain. The CDR3 has 14 amino acids. Germline CDR1 and CDR2: LNHNV and YYDKDF (reference sequence). The V gene lost 8 bases and the J gene lost 2 bases, with 12 bases spanning the gap. The CDR3 is CATRRAANTGELFF. CDR3 coding DNA: TGTGCCACCCGACGGGCGGCTAACACCGGGGAGCTGTTTTTT.

The chain carries TRBV7-8 and TRBJ2-2; no clear D gene. The CDR3 consists of 17 residues. Trimming shortened V by 7 bases and J by 0 bases, and 18 bases separated the two germline ends. In germline, CDR1 is SGHVS, CDR2 FQNEAQ. The CDR3 reads CASIEDKNLANTGELFF. The DNA of the CDR3 is TGTGCCAGCATCGAAGACAAAAACCTCGCGAACACCGGGGAGCTGTTTTTT.

This clonotype turned up a few times. CDR3 nucleotides: TGTGCCAGCAGCTCAGGAGTGGGGGGGCGGATTCCAGCTTTCTTT. It encodes CASSSGVGGRIPAFF. V gene TRBV7-3 combines with J gene TRBJ1-1; tentatively, D is TRBD1 (6 bases). CDR3 length equals 15 residues. Trimming shortened V by 4 bases and J by 10 bases, and 22 bases separated the two germline ends. Germline CDR1 reads SGHTA; CDR2 reads FQGTGA.

V and J are TRBV10-3 and TRBJ2-7; 8 bases are shared with TRBD2. CDR1 and CDR2 from the germline V gene are ENHRY and SYGVKD. After removal of 4 bases from V and 1 base from J, the junction contained 6 bases not matched to a gene. The CDR3 loop spans 15 amino acids. CDR3 sequence (DNA): TGTGCCATCAGTGGACGTGGGACTAGGTCCTACGAGCAGTACTTC. As protein: CAISGRGTRSYEQYF.

The gene calls are TRBV10-3 and TRBJ2-3; D perhaps matches TRBD2 (5 bases). Germline CDR1 and CDR2: ENHRY and SYGVKD. This CDR3 has 17 amino acids. Trimming took 3 bases from V and 4 from J, leaving 20 bases between them. CDR3 protein: CAISEDPRGSGADTQYF. CDR3 sequence (DNA): TGTGCCATCAGTGAAGATCCCCGGGGTAGTGGGGCAGATACGCAGTATTTT.

CDR3 region: CASSDRQETQYF. Written as DNA, the CDR3 is TGTGCCAGTTCGGACAGACAAGAGACCCAGTACTTC. This sequence joins TRBV12-3 or TRBV12-4 and TRBJ2-5, with a tentative D call TRBD1 (6 bases). This CDR3 region has 12 residues. Trimming took off 9 bases at V and 2 bases at J, with 10 bases between the two ends.

In its sample, this clonotype was seen many times. The chain joins TRBV12-3 or TRBV12-4 to TRBJ2-7; 11 nucleotides match TRBD2. With 6 bases clipped from V and 3 bases from J, the junction kept 7 bases outside the gene matches. The CDR3 consists of 15 residues. The CDR3 DNA reads as TGTGCCAGCAGAATAGCGGGAGGGGGTAACTACGAGCAGTACTTC. Amino acid sequence: CASRIAGGGNYEQYF.

This clonotype was seen only once. The J gene is TRBJ1-2, the V gene TRBV6-5, with D tentatively TRBD1 (5 bases). Deletions cut 0 bases from V and 4 bases from J, with 18 bases between. This CDR3 is 17 amino acids long. The germline V gene encodes CDR1 MNHEY and CDR2 SVGAGI. The CDR3 sequence: CASSYSAGALFFYGYTF. In nucleotides, the CDR3 is TGTGCCAGCAGTTACTCTGCCGGGGCCTTATTTTTCTATGGCTACACCTTC.